Listed below are T cell receptor beta chains from one sample, sequenced in a study of shared clonotypes between healthy human individuals. Measured with immunoSEQ multiplex PCR; TCRdb has only the in-frame clones, and not every one. The data contain a few million clones, 93% of them seen just once; the ten biggest clones take up about 0.37%. Sequenced input: naive CD4+ T cells from PBMCs. These receptors all come from a man between 18 and 29 years old in good health. Some clones in this sample may be carry-over from other donors' samples. The CDR3 runs from the conserved cysteine through the conserved F or W. Fields, in order: CDR3 protein, CDR3 DNA, J gene, D gene, CDR3 length, clone size, V gene. D genes are given only for firm matches. Clone size is stated in some rows and not others, as once, few, many or a class when expanded.

CDR3aa: CASSAPGRTGETQYF
CDR3nt: TGTGCCAGCAGTGCCCCGGGGCGGACGGGGGAGACCCAGTACTTC
j_gene: TRBJ2-5
d_gene: .
len: 15
abundance: .
v_gene: TRBV28

CDR3aa: CASSFRRIQPQHF
CDR3nt: TGTGCCAGCAGCTTTCGCCGGATTCAGCCCCAGCATTTT
j_gene: TRBJ1-5
d_gene: .
len: 13
abundance: .
v_gene: TRBV5-6

CDR3aa: CASSPDRGRDEQFF
CDR3nt: TGTGCCAGCAGCCCGGACAGGGGGCGCGATGAGCAGTTCTTC
j_gene: TRBJ2-1
d_gene: TRBD1
len: 14
abundance: .
v_gene: TRBV5-4

CDR3aa: CASSPTPYNEQFF
CDR3nt: TGTGCCAGCAGCCCCACCCCCTACAATGAGCAGTTCTTC
j_gene: TRBJ2-1
d_gene: .
len: 13
abundance: .
v_gene: TRBV9

CDR3aa: CASSYKGNQPQHF
CDR3nt: TGTGCCAGCAGTTACAAGGGCAATCAGCCCCAGCATTTT
j_gene: TRBJ1-5
d_gene: .
len: 13
abundance: once
v_gene: TRBV6-5

CDR3aa: CASSLVASGSSGELFF
CDR3nt: TGCGCCAGCAGCTTGGTGGCTAGCGGGAGTAGCGGGGAGCTGTTTTTT
j_gene: TRBJ2-2
d_gene: TRBD2
len: 16
abundance: few
v_gene: TRBV5-1

CDR3aa: CASSLGFGGYNEQFF
CDR3nt: TGTGCCAGCAGCTTAGGCTTCGGGGGCTACAATGAGCAGTTCTTC
j_gene: TRBJ2-1
d_gene: .
len: 15
abundance: .
v_gene: TRBV11-3

CDR3aa: CASSRHGGTDTQYF
CDR3nt: TGTGCCTCTTCAAGGCACGGAGGCACAGATACGCAGTATTTT
j_gene: TRBJ2-3
d_gene: .
len: 14
abundance: once
v_gene: TRBV18

CDR3aa: CARKVGEQYF
CDR3nt: TGTGCCCGAAAGGTGGGGGAGCAGTACTTC
j_gene: TRBJ2-7
d_gene: .
len: 10
abundance: .
v_gene: TRBV2

CDR3aa: CASSLAADASTDTQYF
CDR3nt: TGTGCCAGCAGCTTAGCGGCGGATGCTAGCACAGATACGCAGTATTTT
j_gene: TRBJ2-3
d_gene: .
len: 16
abundance: .
v_gene: TRBV7-8

CDR3aa: CASSQLAGGPNTQYF
CDR3nt: TGCGCCAGCAGCCAACTAGCGGGAGGGCCAAATACGCAGTATTTT
j_gene: TRBJ2-3
d_gene: TRBD2
len: 15
abundance: .
v_gene: TRBV5-1

CDR3aa: CASSLTRTGGNTIYF
CDR3nt: TGTGCCAGCAGCCTCACACGGACAGGGGGAAACACCATATATTTT
j_gene: TRBJ1-3
d_gene: TRBD1
len: 15
abundance: .
v_gene: TRBV4-2

CDR3aa: CASSLAVAVSYEQYF
CDR3nt: TGCGCCAGCAGCTTGGCCGTTGCAGTTTCCTACGAGCAGTACTTC
j_gene: TRBJ2-7
d_gene: .
len: 15
abundance: .
v_gene: TRBV5-1

CDR3aa: CARSLAGRSYEQYF
CDR3nt: TGTGCCAGAAGCTTGGCAGGCCGCTCCTACGAGCAGTACTTC
j_gene: TRBJ2-7
d_gene: .
len: 14
abundance: .
v_gene: TRBV5-3

CDR3aa: CASSRAAGNQETQYF
CDR3nt: TGTGCCAGCAGCCGTGCGGCGGGGAACCAAGAGACCCAGTACTTC
j_gene: TRBJ2-5
d_gene: .
len: 15
abundance: .
v_gene: TRBV7-2

CDR3aa: CSVHSPQGNTDTQYF
CDR3nt: TGCAGCGTACATTCTCCGCAGGGGAACACAGATACGCAGTATTTT
j_gene: TRBJ2-3
d_gene: .
len: 15
abundance: .
v_gene: TRBV29-1

CDR3aa: CASSVAGRSAGELFF
CDR3nt: TGTGCCAGCAGCGTAGCGGGCAGGTCGGCCGGGGAGCTGTTTTTT
j_gene: TRBJ2-2
d_gene: .
len: 15
abundance: .
v_gene: TRBV9

CDR3aa: CASRVRQGADTQYF
CDR3nt: TGTGCCAGCAGAGTCCGACAGGGCGCAGATACGCAGTATTTT
j_gene: TRBJ2-3
d_gene: TRBD1
len: 14
abundance: .
v_gene: TRBV7-2

CDR3aa: CASSVTSGSVHEQYF
CDR3nt: TGTGCCAGCAGCGTTACTAGCGGGAGTGTCCACGAGCAGTACTTC
j_gene: TRBJ2-7
d_gene: TRBD2
len: 15
abundance: .
v_gene: TRBV9

CDR3aa: CASSSLTGVRDTEAFF
CDR3nt: TGTGCCAGCTCATCTTTGACAGGGGTACGGGACACTGAAGCTTTCTTT
j_gene: TRBJ1-1
d_gene: TRBD1
len: 16
abundance: .
v_gene: TRBV18

CDR3aa: CASSINYEQYF
CDR3nt: TGCGCCAGCAGCATAAACTACGAGCAGTACTTC
j_gene: TRBJ2-7
d_gene: .
len: 11
abundance: .
v_gene: TRBV5-1

CDR3aa: CASSLIQGQGYSGNTIYF
CDR3nt: TGTGCCAGCAGCTTAATACAGGGACAGGGCTACTCTGGAAACACCATATATTTT
j_gene: TRBJ1-3
d_gene: TRBD1
len: 18
abundance: .
v_gene: TRBV5-5

CDR3aa: CASRRESGEQYF
CDR3nt: TGTGCCAGCAGGCGGGAGTCGGGCGAGCAGTACTTC
j_gene: TRBJ2-7
d_gene: TRBD2
len: 12
abundance: .
v_gene: TRBV6-5

CDR3aa: CASSSFPGKTQYF
CDR3nt: TGTGCCAGCAGCTCCTTCCCTGGAAAGACCCAGTACTTC
j_gene: TRBJ2-5
d_gene: .
len: 13
abundance: .
v_gene: TRBV6-5

CDR3aa: CASSLDGSGNTIYF
CDR3nt: TGCGCCAGCAGCTTGGACGGATCTGGAAACACCATATATTTT
j_gene: TRBJ1-3
d_gene: .
len: 14
abundance: once
v_gene: TRBV5-1

CDR3aa: CSVERQGGDTEAFF
CDR3nt: TGCAGCGTTGAACGGCAGGGAGGGGACACTGAAGCTTTCTTT
j_gene: TRBJ1-1
d_gene: .
len: 14
abundance: .
v_gene: TRBV29-1

CDR3aa: CASSPHSEGTYEQYF
CDR3nt: TGTGCCAGCAGCCCCCACTCAGAGGGTACCTACGAGCAGTACTTC
j_gene: TRBJ2-7
d_gene: .
len: 15
abundance: once
v_gene: TRBV9

CDR3aa: CASSTSGSVYGYTF
CDR3nt: TGCGCCAGCAGCACCAGCGGATCGGTATATGGCTACACCTTC
j_gene: TRBJ1-2
d_gene: .
len: 14
abundance: once
v_gene: TRBV5-1

CDR3aa: CASSLDQPNEQFF
CDR3nt: TGCGCCAGCAGCTTGGACCAACCCAATGAGCAGTTCTTC
j_gene: TRBJ2-1
d_gene: .
len: 13
abundance: .
v_gene: TRBV5-1

CDR3aa: CASSDSPRGAAYNEQFF
CDR3nt: TGTGCCAGCAGTGATTCACCGAGAGGGGCGGCCTACAATGAGCAGTTCTTC
j_gene: TRBJ2-1
d_gene: .
len: 17
abundance: once
v_gene: TRBV6-1

CDR3aa: CASSPRIDGRTGELFF
CDR3nt: TGTGCCAGCAGTCCCAGAATAGATGGAAGAACCGGGGAGCTGTTTTTT
j_gene: TRBJ2-2
d_gene: .
len: 16
abundance: .
v_gene: TRBV28

CDR3aa: CAWAGTDTQYF
CDR3nt: TGTGCCTGGGCGGGCACAGATACGCAGTATTTT
j_gene: TRBJ2-3
d_gene: .
len: 11
abundance: once
v_gene: TRBV30

CDR3aa: CASAYRGMNTEAFF
CDR3nt: TGTGCCAGCGCCTACAGGGGAATGAACACTGAAGCTTTCTTT
j_gene: TRBJ1-1
d_gene: TRBD1
len: 14
abundance: .
v_gene: TRBV6-6

CDR3aa: CASTETGWDNYGYTF
CDR3nt: TGTGCCAGCACCGAAACAGGGTGGGATAACTATGGCTACACCTTC
j_gene: TRBJ1-2
d_gene: .
len: 15
abundance: .
v_gene: TRBV28

CDR3aa: CASSPEQIRTDTQYF
CDR3nt: TGTGCCAGCAGTCCCGAGCAAATCCGCACAGATACGCAGTATTTT
j_gene: TRBJ2-3
d_gene: .
len: 15
abundance: .
v_gene: TRBV6-1

CDR3aa: CASSLVSGTGGAEQYF
CDR3nt: TGTGCCAGCAGCTTAGTGTCCGGGACAGGGGGCGCCGAGCAGTACTTC
j_gene: TRBJ2-7
d_gene: TRBD1
len: 16
abundance: .
v_gene: TRBV7-9

CDR3aa: CAISESGGRAPGELFF
CDR3nt: TGTGCCATCAGTGAGTCGGGCGGGAGGGCCCCCGGGGAGCTGTTTTTT
j_gene: TRBJ2-2
d_gene: TRBD2
len: 16
abundance: .
v_gene: TRBV10-3

CDR3aa: CASSLSLTSGGYNEQFF
CDR3nt: TGTGCCAGCAGCTTGTCCCTGACTAGCGGGGGATACAATGAGCAGTTCTTC
j_gene: TRBJ2-1
d_gene: TRBD2
len: 17
abundance: once
v_gene: TRBV5-8

CDR3aa: CASSLTSGRASSYNEQFF
CDR3nt: TGTGCCAGCAGTTTAACTAGCGGGAGAGCGAGCTCCTACAATGAGCAGTTCTTC
j_gene: TRBJ2-1
d_gene: TRBD2
len: 18
abundance: .
v_gene: TRBV28

CDR3aa: CSARPELTYNEQFF
CDR3nt: TGCAGCGCTCGACCGGAGCTTACCTACAATGAGCAGTTCTTC
j_gene: TRBJ2-1
d_gene: .
len: 14
abundance: .
v_gene: TRBV29-1

CDR3aa: CASSSGQSSTNEKLFF
CDR3nt: TGTGCCAGCAGTTCAGGACAGTCCTCAACTAATGAAAAACTGTTTTTT
j_gene: TRBJ1-4
d_gene: .
len: 16
abundance: once
v_gene: TRBV27

CDR3aa: CASSPQPGGGEQYF
CDR3nt: TGTGCCAGCAGTCCTCAGCCAGGGGGAGGTGAGCAGTACTTC
j_gene: TRBJ2-7
d_gene: .
len: 14
abundance: .
v_gene: TRBV28

CDR3aa: CASSLAVAAGELFF
CDR3nt: TGTGCCAGCAGCTTAGCAGTGGCGGCCGGGGAGCTGTTTTTT
j_gene: TRBJ2-2
d_gene: .
len: 14
abundance: .
v_gene: TRBV7-2

CDR3aa: CAINNRTGGGTEAFF
CDR3nt: TGTGCCATCAACAACCGGACAGGGGGGGGCACTGAAGCTTTCTTT
j_gene: TRBJ1-1
d_gene: TRBD1
len: 15
abundance: .
v_gene: TRBV10-3

CDR3aa: CASSFTQSDTEAFF
CDR3nt: TGTGCCAGCAGCTTCACCCAATCGGACACTGAAGCTTTCTTT
j_gene: TRBJ1-1
d_gene: .
len: 14
abundance: .
v_gene: TRBV5-6

CDR3aa: CASSLAYGGYEQYF
CDR3nt: TGTGCCAGCAGCTTAGCGTATGGGGGCTACGAGCAGTACTTC
j_gene: TRBJ2-7
d_gene: .
len: 14
abundance: .
v_gene: TRBV7-6

CDR3aa: CASSYSRTGGVHTF
CDR3nt: TGTGCCAGCAGTTACTCCAGGACAGGGGGGGTTCACACCTTC
j_gene: TRBJ1-2
d_gene: TRBD1
len: 14
abundance: .
v_gene: TRBV6-5

CDR3aa: CASRSPGLVYEQYF
CDR3nt: TGTGCCAGCAGGTCCCCGGGACTAGTCTACGAGCAGTACTTC
j_gene: TRBJ2-7
d_gene: TRBD2
len: 14
abundance: once
v_gene: TRBV27